Following are 18 T cell receptor beta chains from one sample sequenced in a study of shared T cell receptors in the human thymus. Method: immunoSEQ multiplex PCR; TCRdb's copy keeps in-frame clones and lacks some. In the table there are more than 550,000 clones, roughly 85% of which are singletons. This same sample was also taken into another study, of human thymus T cells.

The source material was thymocytes. Source of these receptors: a girl under three years old with a congenital heart defect.

This chain joins TRBV30 and TRBJ1-1, with D possibly matching TRBD1 (6 bases). With 5 bases removed from V and 4 bases from J, the gap between germline ends came to 14 bases. Germline assignment: CDR1 GTSNPN and CDR2 SVGIG (reference sequence). This CDR3 has 13 residues. The CDR3 bases are TGTGCCTGGCCCCCTACAGGGAGCACTGAAGCTTTCTTT. It encodes CAWPPTGSTEAFF. The full variable domain, with the rest looked up from reference TRBV30 and TRBJ1-1, is SQTIHQWPATLVQPVGSPLSLECTVEGTSNPNLYWYRQAAGRGLQLLFYSVGIGQISSEVPQNLSASRPQDRQFILSSKKLLLSDSGFYLCAWPPTGSTEAFFGQGTRLTVV.

The CDR3 is CAWVDRENYGYTF. In DNA, the CDR3 is TGTGCCTGGGTTGACAGGGAAAACTATGGCTACACCTTC. The V and J genes are TRBV30 and TRBJ1-2, with TRBD1 identical over 7 bases. The CDR3 spans 13 residues. In germline, CDR1 is GTSNPN, CDR2 SVGIG (reference sequence). Trimming cost V 5 bases and J 2 bases; bases outside gene matches: 5.

The chain links TRBV27 to TRBJ2-7; D perhaps matches TRBD1 (5 bases). Germline assignment: CDR1 MNHEY and CDR2 SMNVEV (reference sequence). Trimming stripped 3 bases from V and 6 bases from J, with 18 bases between. The length of the CDR3 is 15 residues. CDR3 sequence: CASSFKSRVGREQYF. CDR3 bases: TGTGCCAGCAGTTTTAAAAGCAGGGTCGGTCGCGAGCAGTACTTC.

V usage is TRBV29-1 and J usage is TRBJ1-2, with a tentative D call TRBD1 (5 bases). The CDR3 loop spans 14 amino acids. Germline loops: CDR1 SQVTM, CDR2 ANQGSEA. Between the trimmed V and J ends, which lost 4 bases and 6 bases, there was a span of 18 bases. As DNA, the CDR3 is TGCAGCGTTGTTAAAGGCAGGGAAAAGGATGGCTACACCTTC. Amino acids: CSVVKGREKDGYTF.

The chain joins TRBV6-4 to TRBJ2-1; 10 positions match TRBD2. V was clipped by 2 bases and J by 7 bases; unmatched bases: 8. The germline gives CDR1 MRHNA, CDR2 SNTAGT. This CDR3 has 16 amino acids. The chain's CDR3 is CASSDQRGGRWNEQFF. The CDR3 region has the DNA TGTGCCAGCAGTGACCAGCGGGGGGGCCGGTGGAATGAGCAGTTCTTC.

Notes on this clone: Other DNA variants within this sample encode the same CDR3. The chain employs TRBV28 and TRBJ1-2; 7 positions agree with TRBD1. V shed 5 bases, J shed 5 bases, and the junction held 5 bases outside the gene matches. The CDR3 is 13 amino acids. Germline-derived CDR1 and CDR2 are MDHEN and SYDVKM. The CDR3 DNA is TGTGCCAGCAGTCCCCGACAGGGTTATGGCTACACCTTC. It yields the protein CASSPRQGYGYTF.

The rearrangement uses TRBV7-3 and TRBJ2-3, with 9 bases identical to TRBD1. The CDR3 totals 16 residues. After removal of 5 bases from V and 3 bases from J, the junction contained 9 bases not matched to a gene. CDR1 and CDR2 (germline): SGHTA, FQGTGA. The CDR3 region has the DNA TGTGCCAGCAGCCTGAGGACAGGGGAAGGGACAGATACGCAGTATTTT. This translates into CASSLRTGEGTDTQYF.

The V call is TRBV19, the J call TRBJ2-7; D not certain. The CDR3 loop spans 14 amino acids. Trimming removed 5 bases at V and 1 base at J, with 12 bases between. Germline V gene data show CDR1 as LNHDA and CDR2 as SQIVND (reference sequence). CDR3 nucleotide sequence: TGTGCCAGTAGTCCGAGGAATTGGTCCTACGAGCAGTACTTC. Amino acids: CASSPRNWSYEQYF. The variable domain in full, completed from reference TRBV19 and TRBJ2-7, reads DGGITQSPKYLFRKEGQNVTLSCEQNLNHDAMYWYRQDPGQGLRLIYYSQIVNDFQKGDIAEGYSVSREKKESFPLTVTSAQKNPTAFYLCASSPRNWSYEQYFGPGTRLTVT.

V is TRBV9 and J is TRBJ2-1, with 8 bases lining up with TRBD1. CDR1 and CDR2 from the germline V gene are SGDLS and YYNGEE. CDR3 length equals 13 residues. The V gene end was trimmed by 2 bases and the J gene end by 8 bases; junction bases not matched to a gene: 3. The DNA for the CDR3 is TGTGCCAGCAGCGTGGGACAGGCTGATGAGCAGTTCTTC. Translation gives CASSVGQADEQFF.

The V gene is TRBV14, the J gene TRBJ2-1; TRBD2 is a possible D gene (6 bases). The germline CDR1 and CDR2 sequences are SGHDN and FVKESK. The germline V and J ends were trimmed by 0 bases and 10 bases, with 16 bases remaining between them. This CDR3 has 15 residues. The CDR3 protein is CASSQDPLGGREQFF. CDR3 DNA sequence: TGTGCCAGCAGCCAAGACCCCTTGGGGGGACGAGAGCAGTTCTTC.

The rearrangement uses TRBV4-1 and TRBJ1-1; 7 bases map to TRBD1. The CDR3 has 13 amino acids. Trimming took 10 bases from V and 3 from J; bases not matched to a gene: 8. Germline V CDR1 and CDR2: MGHRA, YSYEKL. The CDR3 DNA is TGCGCCACCAGGGGGAGTGGTGACACTGAAGCTTTCTTT. Its translation is CATRGSGDTEAFF.

CDR3 amino acids: CASSLRTGGLHTGELFF. As DNA, the CDR3 is TGTGCCAGCAGCTTAAGGACAGGGGGCCTGCACACCGGGGAGCTGTTTTTT. J is TRBJ2-2 and V is TRBV11-3; 11 positions match TRBD1. CDR1 and CDR2 (germline): SGHNT, YENEEA. The CDR3 is made up of 17 amino acids. V trimming: 2 bases; J trimming: 3 bases; junction bases outside the gene matches: 5.

V usage is TRBV5-8 and J usage is TRBJ2-7; D call uncertain. Deletions cut 4 bases from V and 7 bases from J, with 18 bases between. Germline V gene lookup returns CDR1 SGHTS and CDR2 YDEGEE. This CDR3 region has 14 residues. The chain's CDR3 is CASSPPRGYFEQYF. The CDR3, as DNA: TGTGCCAGCAGCCCCCCTCGAGGATACTTTGAGCAGTACTTC.

This clone was counted a few times. The chain employs TRBV6-1 and TRBJ2-1; D might be TRBD2 (6 bases). Trimming left V 5 bases short and J 7 bases short, with 18 bases between. The CDR3 totals 15 residues. Germline loops: CDR1 MNHNS, CDR2 SASEGT. The CDR3 nucleotides are TGTGCCAGCAGTCTCCCCGAGGGACGGGGGAATGAGCAGTTCTTC. It encodes CASSLPEGRGNEQFF.

The chain links TRBV6-5 to TRBJ1-2, with 8 bases lining up with TRBD1. CDR1 and CDR2 (germline): MNHEY, SVGAGI. V was pared by 2 bases and J by 0 bases, with 5 bases of the junction left unmatched. The CDR3 runs to 16 residues. The CDR3 loop reads CASSYRDRTSNYGYTF. CDR3 nucleotide sequence: TGTGCCAGCAGTTACAGGGACAGGACCTCTAACTATGGCTACACCTTC.

The chain is built from TRBV4-2 and TRBJ1-3; 7 bases align to TRBD1. Trimming cost V 3 bases and J 3 bases; bases outside gene matches: 8. Looked up from germline, CDR1 is LGHNA and CDR2 is YNFKEQ. The CDR3 extends over 16 amino acids. CDR3 amino acids: CASSQDGTAIGNTIYF. As DNA, the CDR3 is TGTGCCAGCAGCCAGGACGGGACAGCGATTGGAAACACCATATATTTT.

V gene TRBV6-5 combines with J gene TRBJ2-7, with 10 bases lining up with TRBD2. Germline assignment: CDR1 MNHEY and CDR2 SVGAGI. There are 15 residues in the CDR3. After removal of 6 bases from V and 2 bases from J, the junction contained 7 bases not matched to a gene. DNA of the CDR3: TGTGCCAGCAGCCGTTCTAGCGGGGGACCCTACGAGCAGTACTTC. This encodes CASSRSSGGPYEQYF.

The J gene is TRBJ2-5, the V gene TRBV11-2, with 7 nucleotides matching TRBD2. V shed 4 bases, J shed 5 bases, and the junction held 10 bases outside the gene matches. CDR1 is SGHAT and CDR2 is FQNNGV in the germline V gene. The CDR3 is made up of 15 amino acids. The CDR3 bases are TGTGCCAGCAGCTCCAGAGCGGGGCGGGATGAGACCCAGTACTTC. Translating it yields CASSSRAGRDETQYF.